The rows below give T cell receptor beta chains drawn from one sample of a study of breast tumors, draining lymph nodes, adjacent tissues. MiXCR, applied by TCRdb to the multiplex PCR reads, yields one record per CDR3 protein. Among about 21,000 distinct CDR3 sequences listed, 41% were seen once. Source material: breast tumor tissue. These TCRs come from a female donor with breast cancer. Some clones in this sample may be carry-over from other donors' samples. The CDR3 runs from the conserved cysteine through the conserved F or W. The order of the fields is V gene, D gene, J gene, clone size, CDR3 protein, CDR3 DNA. D genes are given only for firm matches. Some rows mark clone size as missing; the rest say once, few, many or name a class of expanded clone.

TRBV27	TRBD1	TRBJ1-2	.	CASSRTGVDGYTF	TGTGCCAGCAGCCGGACAGGGGTAGATGGCTACACCTTC
TRBV20-1	TRBD1	TRBJ2-3	.	CSVEGQGSTDTQYF	TGCAGTGTAGAGGGACAGGGGAGCACAGATACGCAGTATTTT
TRBV10-3	.	TRBJ2-7	many	CAIGGTTALNEQYF	TGTGCCATTGGGGGAACAACAGCCCTTAACGAGCAGTACTTC
TRBV24-1	.	TRBJ2-1	medium-sized	CATSPSSYNEQFF	TGTGCCACGAGTCCGAGCTCCTACAATGAGCAGTTCTTC
TRBV5-5	TRBD2	TRBJ2-5	many	CASGLAGYQQETQYF	TGTGCCAGCGGGCTAGCGGGGTACCAGCAAGAGACCCAGTACTTC
TRBV6-5	TRBD1	TRBJ1-5	many	CASSLSTGGNQPQHF	TGTGCCAGCAGCCTATCGACAGGGGGAAATCAGCCCCAGCATTTT
TRBV5-1	TRBD2	TRBJ2-1	many	CASSWGGVAGAVRDEQFF	TGCGCCAGCAGCTGGGGTGGGGTAGCGGGAGCTGTTAGAGATGAGCAGTTCTTC
TRBV10-3	TRBD1	TRBJ2-7	many	CAISESTGTYEQYF	TGTGCCATCAGTGAGTCGACAGGGACCTACGAGCAGTACTTC
TRBV14	.	TRBJ1-2	.	CASSQGYSRLTQGGYTF	TGTGCCAGCAGCCAAGGTTACAGTAGGCTGACCCAAGGAGGCTACACCTTC
TRBV19	.	TRBJ1-1	.	CASSEGGFAEAFF	TGTGCCAGTAGCGAGGGGGGGTTTGCTGAAGCTTTCTTT
TRBV20-1	.	TRBJ1-5	.	CSARGGGNQPQHF	TGCAGTGCTAGGGGGGGTGGCAATCAGCCCCAGCATTTT
TRBV12-3/TRBV12-4	.	TRBJ2-5	.	CASRLGAPQETQYF	TGTGCCAGCAGACTAGGGGCTCCCCAAGAGACCCAGTACTTC
TRBV10-3	.	TRBJ2-2	.	CAATGTDNTGELFF	TGTGCCGCCACCGGGACTGATAACACCGGGGAGCTGTTTTTT
TRBV20-1	.	TRBJ1-3	many	CSAREEMSSGNTIYF	TGCAGTGCTAGAGAAGAGATGAGCTCTGGAAACACCATATATTTT